Here is one T cell receptor beta chain with its context. This sample is drawn from a study of blood T cell repertoires in COVID-19. TCRdb's copy holds only in-frame clones and misses some; the assay was immunoSEQ multiplex PCR. The sample carries hundreds of thousands of clones, about 89% recorded once. J gave up 7 bases and V 4 bases, and 3 bases lay outside the gene matches. Germline V gene data show CDR1 as LNHDA and CDR2 as SQIVND (reference sequence). The CDR3 sequence is 13 residues long. V is TRBV19 and J is TRBJ2-7; 11 nucleotides match TRBD2. Source material: peripheral blood. This clonotype was sampled from a woman aged 50 to 60 with COVID-19, enrolled during active disease. CDR3 protein: CASSTIAGGEQYF. Here the CDR3 DNA reads TGTGCCAGTAGTACGATAGCGGGGGGGGAGCAGTACTTC.